The rows below give T cell receptor beta chains drawn from one sample of a study of blood T cell repertoires in COVID-19. Sequencing was performed with immunoSEQ multiplex PCR; in TCRdb, only in-frame clones are kept and a portion is missing. This sample has about 170,000 clones, with almost 85% found just once. Sequencing input: peripheral blood. These receptors were collected from a man between 35 and 55 years old who had recovered from COVID-19. Each CDR3 is given with its conserved first and last residue. Each record gives: V gene, J gene, clone size, D gene, CDR3 protein, CDR3 DNA. The D gene is left open where the match is weak. The listing skips clone size in some rows; elsewhere it reads once, few, many or a size class.

TRBV4-2	TRBJ1-1	-	-	CASSQTDMNTEAFF	TGTGCCAGCAGCCAGACAGATATGAACACTGAAGCTTTCTTT
TRBV7-8	TRBJ2-2	-	TRBD2	CASSQRGGNTGELFF	TGTGCCAGCAGCCAACGGGGGGGGAACACCGGGGAGCTGTTTTTT
TRBV9	TRBJ2-5	-	-	CASSPSLGPETQYF	TGTGCCAGCAGCCCGAGTCTGGGCCCGGAGACCCAGTACTTC
TRBV15	TRBJ1-3	-	-	CATSRDSGGRNTIYF	TGTGCCACCAGCAGAGATTCGGGGGGGAGAAACACCATATATTTT
TRBV9	TRBJ2-1	-	TRBD1	CASSDDRAGYNEQFF	TGTGCCAGCAGCGACGACAGGGCGGGCTACAATGAGCAGTTCTTC
TRBV5-5	TRBJ2-2	-	-	CASSLGPQVTGELFF	TGTGCCAGCAGCTTGGGGCCCCAGGTAACCGGGGAGCTGTTTTTT
TRBV28	TRBJ2-1	-	TRBD2	CASSSIAGSSYNEQFF	TGTGCCAGCAGTTCAATAGCGGGGAGCTCCTACAATGAGCAGTTCTTC
TRBV7-9	TRBJ2-1	-	TRBD2	CASSFPLGELAGSYNEQFF	TGTGCCAGCAGCTTCCCCTTAGGGGAACTAGCGGGTTCCTACAATGAGCAGTTCTTC
TRBV28	TRBJ2-1	-	-	CASSFQKTYNEQFF	TGTGCCAGCAGTTTTCAGAAAACCTACAATGAGCAGTTCTTC
TRBV4-1	TRBJ1-3	-	-	CASSQDRGSGNTIYF	TGCGCCAGCAGCCAAGACCGGGGTTCTGGAAACACCATATATTTT
TRBV6-6	TRBJ2-2	-	-	CASSQATNTGELFF	TGTGCCAGCAGCCAGGCTACGAACACCGGGGAGCTGTTTTTT
TRBV30	TRBJ2-1	-	TRBD2	CAWSFTRTGGGAIGSYNEQFF	TGTGCCTGGAGTTTCACCCGGACTGGCGGGGGGGCGATCGGATCCTACAATGAGCAGTTCTTC
TRBV28	TRBJ1-5	-	-	CASTKGGVYQPQHF	TGTGCCAGCACTAAAGGAGGGGTTTATCAGCCCCAGCATTTT
TRBV19	TRBJ1-5	-	TRBD1	CASSPSGQGYQPQHF	TGTGCCAGTAGTCCTTCGGGACAGGGGTATCAGCCCCAGCATTTT
TRBV27	TRBJ1-1	once	TRBD1	CASRPHTDRDTEAFF	TGTGCCAGCAGACCTCATACGGACAGGGACACTGAAGCTTTCTTT
TRBV7-9	TRBJ1-2	-	TRBD1	CASSLETGDYGYTF	TGTGCCAGCAGCTTGGAAACAGGGGACTATGGCTACACCTTC
TRBV15	TRBJ2-3	-	TRBD2	CATAQRGDADTQYF	TGTGCCACCGCCCAGCGGGGGGACGCAGATACGCAGTATTTT